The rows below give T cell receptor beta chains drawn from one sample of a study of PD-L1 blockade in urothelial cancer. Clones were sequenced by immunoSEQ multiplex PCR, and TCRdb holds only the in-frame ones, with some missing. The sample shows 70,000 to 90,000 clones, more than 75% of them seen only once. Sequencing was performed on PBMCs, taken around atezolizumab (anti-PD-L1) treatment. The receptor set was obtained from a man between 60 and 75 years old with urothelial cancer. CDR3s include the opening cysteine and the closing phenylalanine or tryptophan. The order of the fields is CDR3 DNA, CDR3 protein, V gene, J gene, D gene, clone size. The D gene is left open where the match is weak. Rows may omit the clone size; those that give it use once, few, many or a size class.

CDR3nt: TGTGCCAGCAGCTTAGCCCAGCTAGCGGGGGACTCCTACGAGCAGTACTTC; CDR3aa: CASSLAQLAGDSYEQYF; v_gene: TRBV7-8; j_gene: TRBJ2-7; d_gene: TRBD2; abundance: NA
CDR3nt: TGTGCCAGCAGCTTAGTACAGGGGGTTACCGGGGAGCTGTTTTTT; CDR3aa: CASSLVQGVTGELFF; v_gene: TRBV7-2; j_gene: TRBJ2-2; d_gene: TRBD1; abundance: NA
CDR3nt: TGTGCCAGTAGTACGACAGGGGGCGGCAATCAGCCCCAGCATTTT; CDR3aa: CASSTTGGGNQPQHF; v_gene: TRBV19; j_gene: TRBJ1-5; d_gene: TRBD1; abundance: NA
CDR3nt: TGTGCCAGCAGTTTCCCTCTACAGGGAGTCGGACAGCCCCAGCATTTT; CDR3aa: CASSFPLQGVGQPQHF; v_gene: TRBV28; j_gene: TRBJ1-5; d_gene: NA; abundance: NA
CDR3nt: TGTGCCAGCGGCAGGTTTTCGAAAACTGAAGCTTTCTTT; CDR3aa: CASGRFSKTEAFF; v_gene: TRBV28; j_gene: TRBJ1-1; d_gene: NA; abundance: NA
CDR3nt: TGTGCCAGCAGCACAGGGGTCCCCTCCTACGAGCAGTACTTC; CDR3aa: CASSTGVPSYEQYF; v_gene: TRBV11-3; j_gene: TRBJ2-7; d_gene: TRBD1; abundance: NA
CDR3nt: TGTGCCAGCGGGCAAGCCCGTTTGAATTCACCCCTCCACTTT; CDR3aa: CASGQARLNSPLHF; v_gene: TRBV9; j_gene: TRBJ1-6; d_gene: NA; abundance: NA
CDR3nt: TGCGCCAGCAGCCAAACGGCACCCGGACAGGGGATATCTGGAAACACCATATATTTT; CDR3aa: CASSQTAPGQGISGNTIYF; v_gene: TRBV4-1; j_gene: TRBJ1-3; d_gene: TRBD1; abundance: NA
CDR3nt: TGTGCCAGCAGGCGGGCAGGAGTCTACGAGCAGTACTTC; CDR3aa: CASRRAGVYEQYF; v_gene: TRBV6-5; j_gene: TRBJ2-7; d_gene: NA; abundance: once
CDR3nt: TGTGCCAGCGGGACTAGCGGGATGGGCACAGATACGCAGTATTTT; CDR3aa: CASGTSGMGTDTQYF; v_gene: TRBV27; j_gene: TRBJ2-3; d_gene: TRBD2; abundance: once
CDR3nt: TGCAGTGCTAGACTGGCCGAAAAACTGTTTTTT; CDR3aa: CSARLAEKLFF; v_gene: TRBV20-1; j_gene: TRBJ1-4; d_gene: NA; abundance: NA
CDR3nt: TGTGCCAGCAGCCTGACAGGGAACGAGCAGTACTTC; CDR3aa: CASSLTGNEQYF; v_gene: TRBV7-3; j_gene: TRBJ2-7; d_gene: TRBD1; abundance: NA
CDR3nt: TGTGCCAGCAGCCCCCTAACAGGGTCTGGAAACACCATATATTTT; CDR3aa: CASSPLTGSGNTIYF; v_gene: TRBV4-2; j_gene: TRBJ1-3; d_gene: NA; abundance: NA
CDR3nt: TGTGCCAGTAGGCGTGTAGGGGGGGTGGCCTACGAGCAGTACTTC; CDR3aa: CASRRVGGVAYEQYF; v_gene: TRBV19; j_gene: TRBJ2-7; d_gene: NA; abundance: NA
CDR3nt: TGCGCCAGCAGCCCGGGGGACGGGACCGCCGCCACCTATGGCTACACCTTC; CDR3aa: CASSPGDGTAATYGYTF; v_gene: TRBV5-1; j_gene: TRBJ1-2; d_gene: NA; abundance: NA
CDR3nt: TGCGCCAGCAAGGTAGCGGGAGTGGAGACCCAGTACTTC; CDR3aa: CASKVAGVETQYF; v_gene: TRBV10-2; j_gene: TRBJ2-5; d_gene: TRBD2; abundance: NA
CDR3nt: TGTGCCAGCAGCATAAACAGGGCTGGGGCCAACGTCCTGACTTTC; CDR3aa: CASSINRAGANVLTF; v_gene: TRBV7-6; j_gene: TRBJ2-6; d_gene: NA; abundance: NA
CDR3nt: TGCGCCAGCAGCCCACGGACAGGGAGCTCCTACGAGCAGTACTTC; CDR3aa: CASSPRTGSSYEQYF; v_gene: TRBV5-1; j_gene: TRBJ2-7; d_gene: TRBD1; abundance: once
CDR3nt: TGCAGCGTTCGGACTAGGGGTGAGCAGTTCTTC; CDR3aa: CSVRTRGEQFF; v_gene: TRBV29-1; j_gene: TRBJ2-1; d_gene: TRBD2; abundance: NA
CDR3nt: TGTGCCAGCAGTGGACGGGTGAACACCGGGGAGCTGTTTTTT; CDR3aa: CASSGRVNTGELFF; v_gene: TRBV2; j_gene: TRBJ2-2; d_gene: NA; abundance: few
CDR3nt: TGTGCCAGCAGCCTGGACCGGGGGGAATACAATGAGCAGTTCTTC; CDR3aa: CASSLDRGEYNEQFF; v_gene: TRBV11-1; j_gene: TRBJ2-1; d_gene: TRBD2; abundance: NA
CDR3nt: TGCGCCAGCAGTGACTCGGGAGGGGCCAAAAACATTCAGTACTTC; CDR3aa: CASSDSGGAKNIQYF; v_gene: TRBV10-2; j_gene: TRBJ2-4; d_gene: TRBD2; abundance: NA
CDR3nt: TGTGCCAGCAGCTCCGTTGTCGGTGGGAACACCGGGGAGCTGTTTTTT; CDR3aa: CASSSVVGGNTGELFF; v_gene: TRBV7-3; j_gene: TRBJ2-2; d_gene: NA; abundance: NA
CDR3nt: TGCGCCAGCAGCTTGCCGGACACCGAGCAGTACTTC; CDR3aa: CASSLPDTEQYF; v_gene: TRBV5-1; j_gene: TRBJ2-7; d_gene: NA; abundance: NA
CDR3nt: TGTGCCTGGAGTGTACCAGGGGCTGGAAACACCATATATTTT; CDR3aa: CAWSVPGAGNTIYF; v_gene: TRBV30; j_gene: TRBJ1-3; d_gene: NA; abundance: NA
CDR3nt: TGTGCCATCACCCGGGACAGCTCTGGAAACACCATATATTTT; CDR3aa: CAITRDSSGNTIYF; v_gene: TRBV10-3; j_gene: TRBJ1-3; d_gene: TRBD1; abundance: NA
CDR3nt: TGTGCCAGTAGTATACCGGGCTATGGCTACACCTTC; CDR3aa: CASSIPGYGYTF; v_gene: TRBV19; j_gene: TRBJ1-2; d_gene: NA; abundance: NA
CDR3nt: TGCGCCAGCAGCCAAGATCCGGGGAGGGGGGTTAACTATGGCTACACCTTC; CDR3aa: CASSQDPGRGVNYGYTF; v_gene: TRBV4-1; j_gene: TRBJ1-2; d_gene: NA; abundance: NA
CDR3nt: TGTGCCAGCAGCTTGTATCAGGGGAACAATCAGCCCCAGCATTTT; CDR3aa: CASSLYQGNNQPQHF; v_gene: TRBV5-8; j_gene: TRBJ1-5; d_gene: NA; abundance: NA
CDR3nt: TGTGCCAGCAGCTTAGAGGCTGTTACTGAAGCTTTCTTT; CDR3aa: CASSLEAVTEAFF; v_gene: TRBV11-2; j_gene: TRBJ1-1; d_gene: NA; abundance: NA
CDR3nt: TGTGCCAGCAGCGTTTCTAGCGGGAGGAACACCGGGGAGCTGTTTTTT; CDR3aa: CASSVSSGRNTGELFF; v_gene: TRBV9; j_gene: TRBJ2-2; d_gene: TRBD2; abundance: few
CDR3nt: TGTGCCAGCAGCCGACGAAGACTAGCGGGAGGACAAAATGAGCAGTTCTTC; CDR3aa: CASSRRRLAGGQNEQFF; v_gene: TRBV11-1; j_gene: TRBJ2-1; d_gene: TRBD2; abundance: NA
CDR3nt: TGTGCCTGGAATAGGGGAATCTCCTACGAGCAGTACTTC; CDR3aa: CAWNRGISYEQYF; v_gene: TRBV30; j_gene: TRBJ2-7; d_gene: NA; abundance: NA
CDR3nt: TGTGCCAGCAGTTACAATAGCAATCAGCCCCAGCATTTT; CDR3aa: CASSYNSNQPQHF; v_gene: TRBV28; j_gene: TRBJ1-5; d_gene: NA; abundance: NA
CDR3nt: TGTGCCAGCAGCTCTGACTTCGGTGGCACAGATACGCAGTATTTT; CDR3aa: CASSSDFGGTDTQYF; v_gene: TRBV14; j_gene: TRBJ2-3; d_gene: NA; abundance: NA
CDR3nt: TGCAGCGTTGAAGGACTAGCGGGAGGGTCCTACAATGAGCAGTTCTTC; CDR3aa: CSVEGLAGGSYNEQFF; v_gene: TRBV29-1; j_gene: TRBJ2-1; d_gene: TRBD2; abundance: NA
CDR3nt: TGTGCCAGCAGATGGGGACAGTTCAGCTACACCTTC; CDR3aa: CASRWGQFSYTF; v_gene: TRBV6-1; j_gene: TRBJ1-2; d_gene: TRBD1; abundance: NA
CDR3nt: TGTGCCAGCAGCCCTCGGGAGGGGAACACAGATACGCAGTATTTT; CDR3aa: CASSPREGNTDTQYF; v_gene: TRBV5-4; j_gene: TRBJ2-3; d_gene: TRBD2; abundance: NA